This passage covers 10 T cell receptor delta chains from one sample sequenced in a study of gamma-delta chains in newborns, infants, children. TCRdb fed the reads to CATT. The repertoire holds 1,500 to 2,000 delta-chain clones, with around 45% as singletons. Sequencing was performed on blood. These receptors all stem from a child who had a fever.

The CDR3 is CACDTLGDTMARFGTAADKLIF. The CDR3, as DNA: TGTGCCTGTGACACGTTGGGGGATACTATGGCACGATTCGGTACGGCCGCCGATAAACTCATCTTT. This rearrangement joins TRDV2 to TRDJ1; 10 positions agree with TRDD3. This CDR3 has 22 amino acids. Germline V gene lookup returns CDR1 GEAIGNYY and CDR2 EKD. Trimming at V came to 1 base and at J to 3 bases, leaving 25 bases not matched to a gene.

This clone has more than one count but fewer than ten. The chain is built from TRDV2 and TRDJ1; D may be TRDD3 (5 bases). Per the germline V gene, CDR1 is GEAIGNYY and CDR2 is EKD. The CDR3 is 14 amino acids. V lost 1 base, J lost 3 bases, and 11 bases lay in between. The CDR3 spells CACDTIGGPDKLIF. The CDR3 nucleotides are TGTGCCTGTGACACGATAGGGGGGCCCGATAAACTCATCTTT.

Only a few counts were recorded for this clone. The rearrangement uses TRDV3 and TRDJ1, with D perhaps TRDD3 (6 bases). This CDR3 has 15 residues. The V gene's germline CDR1 is TVYSNPD and CDR2 GDNSRS (reference sequence). CDR3 sequence: CAPTFWGPYTDKLIF. The DNA of the CDR3 is TGTGCTCCAACATTCTGGGGACCCTACACCGATAAACTCATCTTT.

This clone came up a few times. An end of the junction does not agree with germline; a read error may underlie this. The chain joins TRDV2 to TRDJ1, with 10 bases lining up with TRDD3. This CDR3 is built from 15 residues. Germline assignment: CDR1 GEAIGNYY and CDR2 EKD. The CDR3 nucleotides read TGTGCCGGTGACTTATTGGGGGATACCTCCGATAAACTCATCTTT. Amino acids: CAGDLLGDTSDKLIF.

The chain has TRDV2 and TRDJ1, with TRDD3 as a possible D gene (5 bases). The length of the CDR3 is 15 residues. Germline CDR1 is GEAIGNYY and CDR2 is EKD. V was cut by 0 bases and J by 0 bases, with 10 bases left in between. The CDR3 DNA follows: TGTGCCTGTGACACCGCTGGGTTGTACACCGATAAACTCATCTTT. This sequence encodes CACDTAGLYTDKLIF.

This chain links TRDV2 with TRDJ1; D is uncertain. The V gene lost 1 base and the J gene lost 2 bases, with 13 bases spanning the gap. Germline V gene data show CDR1 as GEAIGNYY and CDR2 as EKD. CDR3 length equals 15 residues. In DNA, the CDR3 is TGTGCCTGTGACACACTGAGGGACCCGACCGATAAACTCATCTTT. Residues: CACDTLRDPTDKLIF.

The chain links TRDV2 to TRDJ3; TRDD3 agrees at 11 bases. The CDR3 is made up of 22 amino acids. CDR1 is GEAIGNYY, CDR2 EKD, per germline. The V segment lost 0 bases and the J segment 0 bases; nucleotides outside the gene matches: 12. The DNA of the CDR3 is TGTGCCTGTGACACCGCCCAACTGGGGGATAATGAGAGCTCCTGGGACACCCGACAGATGTTTTTC. Its protein is CACDTAQLGDNESSWDTRQMFF.

This chain joins TRDV2 and TRDJ1; D ambiguous. V shed 0 bases and J shed 3 bases, with 13 bases lying between them. CDR3 length equals 15 residues. The V gene's germline CDR1 is GEAIGNYY and CDR2 EKD. The CDR3 DNA follows: TGTGCCTGTGACACCGTGGGACCCCACGCCGATAAACTCATCTTT. Its translation: CACDTVGPHADKLIF.

Regarding this clone: A read error may produce the germline difference seen at one junction end. This chain connects TRDV2 to TRDJ3; D possibly corresponds to TRDD3 (5 bases). Germline V gene data show CDR1 as GEAIGNYY and CDR2 as EKD. The CDR3 sequence is 22 residues long. Here the CDR3 reads CACDTGGIGRLTLSWDTRQIFF. CDR3 DNA sequence: TGTGCCTGCGACACCGGCGGGATTGGGCGATTAACTCTCTCCTGGGACACCCGACAGATATTTTTC.

Of note for this clone: Sequence at one end of the junction differs from germline and may be a read error. V gene TRDV2 combines with J gene TRDJ1, with TRDD3 matching 7 bases. The CDR3 totals 17 residues. Germline-derived CDR1 and CDR2 are GEAIGNYY and EKD. The DNA of the CDR3 is TGTGCCTGTGACTCCCCGTTCCTGGGGGCCGACACCAATAAACTCATCTTT. The encoded protein is CACDSPFLGADTNKLIF.